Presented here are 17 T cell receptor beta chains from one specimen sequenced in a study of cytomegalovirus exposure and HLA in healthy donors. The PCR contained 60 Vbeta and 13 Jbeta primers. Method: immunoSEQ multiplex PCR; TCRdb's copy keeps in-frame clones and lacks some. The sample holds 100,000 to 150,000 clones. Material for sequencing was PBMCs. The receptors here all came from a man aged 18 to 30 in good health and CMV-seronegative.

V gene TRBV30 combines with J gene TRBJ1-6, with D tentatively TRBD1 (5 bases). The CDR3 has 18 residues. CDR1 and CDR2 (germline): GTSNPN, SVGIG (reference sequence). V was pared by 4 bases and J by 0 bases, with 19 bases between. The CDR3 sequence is CAWTRETEVSSYNSPLHF. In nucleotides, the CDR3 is TGTGCCTGGACTCGGGAGACAGAAGTTAGCTCCTATAATTCACCCCTCCACTTT.

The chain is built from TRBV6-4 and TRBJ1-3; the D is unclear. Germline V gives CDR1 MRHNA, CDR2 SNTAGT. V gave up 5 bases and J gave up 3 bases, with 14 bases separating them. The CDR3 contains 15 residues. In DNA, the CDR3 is TGTGCCAGCAGTTCGCGGGCCGCGAGTGGAAACACCATATATTTT. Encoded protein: CASSSRAASGNTIYF.

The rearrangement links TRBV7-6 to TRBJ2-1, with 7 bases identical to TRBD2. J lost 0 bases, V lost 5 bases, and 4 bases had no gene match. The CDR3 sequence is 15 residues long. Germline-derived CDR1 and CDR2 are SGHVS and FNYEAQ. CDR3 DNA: TGTGCCAGCAGCCTCCTAGCGGTCTCCTACAATGAGCAGTTCTTC. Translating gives CASSLLAVSYNEQFF.

This chain's CDR3 is CASSPGQGEEKLFF. CDR3 DNA: TGCGCCAGCAGCCCGGGACAGGGGGAGGAAAAACTGTTTTTT. V and J are TRBV5-1 and TRBJ1-4; 11 bases agree with TRBD1. The CDR3 sequence is 14 residues long. Germline CDR1 SGHRS, CDR2 YFSETQ. V gave up 4 bases and J gave up 8 bases; unmatched junction bases: 4.

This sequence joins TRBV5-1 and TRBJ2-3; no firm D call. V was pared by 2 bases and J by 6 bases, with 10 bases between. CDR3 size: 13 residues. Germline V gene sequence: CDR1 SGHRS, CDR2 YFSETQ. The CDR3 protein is CASSFPGGDTQYF. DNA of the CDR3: TGCGCCAGCAGCTTCCCGGGTGGGGATACGCAGTATTTT.

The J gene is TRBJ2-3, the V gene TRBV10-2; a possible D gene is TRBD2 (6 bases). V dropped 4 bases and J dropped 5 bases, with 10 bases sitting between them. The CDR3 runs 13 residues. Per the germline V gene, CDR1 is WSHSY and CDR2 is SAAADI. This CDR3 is CASSALAKDTQYF. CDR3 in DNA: TGCGCCAGCAGTGCTCTAGCGAAAGATACGCAGTATTTT.

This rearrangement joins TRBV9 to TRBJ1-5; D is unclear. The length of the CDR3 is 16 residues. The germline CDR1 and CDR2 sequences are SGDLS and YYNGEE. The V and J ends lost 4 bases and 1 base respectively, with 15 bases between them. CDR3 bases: TGTGCCAGCAGCCCAGGTTTGCGCGACAGCAATCAGCCCCAGCATTTT. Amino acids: CASSPGLRDSNQPQHF.

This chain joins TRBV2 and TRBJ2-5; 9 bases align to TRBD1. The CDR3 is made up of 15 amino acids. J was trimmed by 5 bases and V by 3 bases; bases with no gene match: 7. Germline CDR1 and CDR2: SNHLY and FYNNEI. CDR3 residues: CASSDRDRARETQYF. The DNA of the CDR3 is TGTGCCAGCAGTGACAGGGACAGGGCGCGGGAGACCCAGTACTTC.

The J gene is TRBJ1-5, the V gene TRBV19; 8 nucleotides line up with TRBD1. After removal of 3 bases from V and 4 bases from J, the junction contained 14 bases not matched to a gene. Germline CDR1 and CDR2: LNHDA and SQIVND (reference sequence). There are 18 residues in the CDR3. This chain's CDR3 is CASSIDDRGIAGNQPQHF. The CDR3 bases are TGTGCCAGTAGTATTGACGACAGGGGAATCGCGGGTAATCAGCCCCAGCATTTT.

CDR3 amino acids: CASSLAGQIYGYTF. The DNA of the CDR3 is TGTGCCAGCAGCTTAGCGGGGCAGATCTATGGCTACACCTTC. The V and J genes are TRBV7-9 and TRBJ1-2; TRBD1 might be the D (5 bases). CDR1 SEHNR and CDR2 FQNEAQ come from the germline V gene (reference sequence). The CDR3 extends over 14 amino acids. The V gene lost 0 bases and the J gene lost 4 bases, with 9 bases spanning the gap.

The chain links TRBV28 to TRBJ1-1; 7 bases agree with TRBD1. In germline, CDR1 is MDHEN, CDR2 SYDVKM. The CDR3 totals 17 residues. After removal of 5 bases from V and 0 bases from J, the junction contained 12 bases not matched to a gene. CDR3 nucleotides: TGTGCCAGCAGTCCGATAGGGACAGCAGACATGAACACTGAAGCTTTCTTT. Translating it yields CASSPIGTADMNTEAFF.

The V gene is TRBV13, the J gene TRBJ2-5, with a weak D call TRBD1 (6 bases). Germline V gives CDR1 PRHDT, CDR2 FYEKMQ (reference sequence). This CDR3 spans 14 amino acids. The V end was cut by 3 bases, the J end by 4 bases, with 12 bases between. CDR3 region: CASSFEEGGETQYF. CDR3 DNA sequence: TGTGCCAGCAGCTTCGAGGAAGGGGGAGAGACCCAGTACTTC.

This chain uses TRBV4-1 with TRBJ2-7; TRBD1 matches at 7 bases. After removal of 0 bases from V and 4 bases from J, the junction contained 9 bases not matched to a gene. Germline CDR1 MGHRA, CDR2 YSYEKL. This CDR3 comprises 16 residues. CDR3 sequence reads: CASSQDLDRVRYEQYF. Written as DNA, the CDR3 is TGCGCCAGCAGCCAAGACCTCGACAGGGTACGGTACGAGCAGTACTTC.

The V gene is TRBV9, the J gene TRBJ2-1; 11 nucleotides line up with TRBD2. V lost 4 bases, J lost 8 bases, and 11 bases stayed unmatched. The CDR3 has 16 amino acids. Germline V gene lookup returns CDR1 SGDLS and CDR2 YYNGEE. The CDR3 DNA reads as TGTGCCAGCAGCCTGATAGCGGGAGGGCCGATTGATGAGCAGTTCTTC. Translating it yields CASSLIAGGPIDEQFF.

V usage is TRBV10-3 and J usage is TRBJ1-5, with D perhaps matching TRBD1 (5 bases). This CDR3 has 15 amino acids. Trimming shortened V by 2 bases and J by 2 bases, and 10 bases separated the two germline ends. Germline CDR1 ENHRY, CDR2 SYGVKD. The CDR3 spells CAISEGGVGNQPQHF. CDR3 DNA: TGTGCCATCAGTGAGGGGGGGGTAGGCAATCAGCCCCAGCATTTT.

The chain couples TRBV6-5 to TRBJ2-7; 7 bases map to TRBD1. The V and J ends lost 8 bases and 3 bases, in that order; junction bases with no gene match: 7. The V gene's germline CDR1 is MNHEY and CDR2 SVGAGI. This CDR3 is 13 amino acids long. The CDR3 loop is CASWATGFYEQYF. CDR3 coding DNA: TGTGCCAGCTGGGCGACAGGGTTCTACGAGCAGTACTTC.

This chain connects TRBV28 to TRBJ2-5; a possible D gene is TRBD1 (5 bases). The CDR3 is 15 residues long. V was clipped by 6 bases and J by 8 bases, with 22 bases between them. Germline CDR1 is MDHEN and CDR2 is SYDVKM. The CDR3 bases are TGTGCCAGCAGCCCGAGCGACAGATATAAGAGAACCCAGTACTTC. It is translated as CASSPSDRYKRTQYF.